A selection of T cell receptor beta chains follows, all from one sample in a study of blood T cell repertoires in COVID-19. TCRdb keeps only in-frame clones here, not all; method: immunoSEQ multiplex PCR. The sample lists a few hundred thousand clones, around 86% occurring once. Sequenced sample: PBMCs or T cells enriched from blood (not recorded which). These receptor sequences come from a woman between 50 and 59 years old who had recovered from COVID-19. Both conserved end residues are part of each CDR3.

V,J,CDR3
TRBV6-5,TRBJ1-2,CASSYSKTDRGPGYTF
TRBV19,TRBJ2-1,CATARLASSYNEQFF
TRBV27,TRBJ1-2,CASSSGVTGYTF
TRBV7-2,TRBJ1-2,CASSLQTRRGYTF
TRBV19,TRBJ2-7,CASRIPRQVNSEQYF
TRBV24-1,TRBJ1-1,CATSDLKGARNTEAFF
TRBV6-6,TRBJ1-1,CASSDSSYTEAFF
TRBV12-3/TRBV12-4,TRBJ2-7,CASTDRANEQYF
TRBV6-1,TRBJ2-1,CASSANLAGGSYNEQFF
TRBV5-4,TRBJ1-2,CASSLGGTAYGYTF
TRBV19,TRBJ1-5,CASRLGGTSGSNQPQHF
TRBV18,TRBJ1-5,CASSPGLGQPQHF
TRBV7-9,TRBJ2-1,CASSNQGRYNEQFF
TRBV13,TRBJ2-1,CASSLPGLGADEQFF
TRBV19,TRBJ2-5,CASSTGETKAQYF
TRBV19,TRBJ1-1,CASKDRENTEAFF
TRBV30,TRBJ1-2,CAWTGQYGYTF